What follows is one TCR beta chain and its context. This sample stems from a study of blood T cell repertoires in COVID-19. About the study: Some COVID-19 samples were acute and others convalescent; all came from the United States, Italy and Spain. PBMCs, B-cell-depleted T cells, or T cells provided the cDNA or gDNA that made up the material.

The germline V gene encodes CDR1 KGHSH and CDR2 LQKENI. V was cut by 3 bases and J by 4 bases, with 27 bases left in between. The CDR3 runs 19 residues. Under the authors' procedure: How many nucleated cells were present was estimated from reference gene primer amplification. Assay: immunoSEQ multiplex PCR; the TCRdb copy retains only in-frame clones and omits some. D and trimming come from the DNA, and the V and J calls and clone size come from that table. Of about 32,000 clones detected, less than 95% appear once; the ten largest clones hold around 1%. The gene calls are TRBV18 and TRBJ1-1, with D perhaps matching TRBD1 (5 bases). The receptor comes from a man in his sixties or seventies with active or convalescent COVID-19. Sequencing was performed on peripheral blood. The CDR3 loop reads CASSPLSISTGGFVTEAFF. The CDR3 DNA sequence: TGTGCCAGCTCACCCCTGTCGATTAGTACGGGGGGTTTTGTCACTGAAGCTTTCTTT.